This T cell receptor (beta chain) was captured by sequencing in a study of graft-versus-host responses after intestinal transplantation. TCRdb keeps only in-frame clones here, not all; method: immunoSEQ multiplex PCR. The profile shows roughly 15,000 clones, more than 35% of them singletons. Regarding the study as a whole: High graft-versus-host to host-versus-graft T cell clonal ratios marked allografts of patients with graft-donor macrochimerism.

Responders that carried the CFSE label, some 200,000 of them, were plated with some 200,000 irradiated, violet-dye-labeled stimulator cells. Upon completion of the reaction, proliferating CFSE-low responders, both CD3+CD4+ and CD3+CD8+, were sorted. The TCR sequence derives from a human patient who received an intestinal transplant. The material sequenced was alloreactive CD4+ T cells from a mixed lymphocyte reaction culture, taken before intestinal transplant. Described subset: CFSE-low proliferating T cells sorted from approximately six-day pre-transplant mixed lymphocyte reaction (GvH or HvG direction).

The CDR3 region is CASNRNYGYTF. The CDR3 nucleotides are TGTGCCAGCAACAGAAACTATGGCTACACCTTC. This chain joins TRBV9 and TRBJ1-2, with D hard to call. V was cut by 6 bases and J by 2 bases, with 5 bases left in between. The germline V gene encodes CDR1 SGDLS and CDR2 YYNGEE. The CDR3 is made up of 11 amino acids. Full variable domain (outside the CDR3, taken from reference TRBV9 and TRBJ1-2): DSGVTQTPKHLITATGQRVTLRCSPRSGDLSVYWYQQSLDQGLQFLIQYYNGEERAKGNILERFSAQQFPDLHSELNLSSLELGDSALYFCASNRNYGYTFGSGTRLTVV.